The sample holds many counts of the clone carrying this T cell receptor beta chain. Assay used: immunoSEQ multiplex PCR; TCRdb lists only in-frame clones, some missing. The sample carries 220,000 or so clones, 82% recorded once. V lost 0 bases to trimming and J lost 0 bases, with 12 bases between them. CDR1 LGHDT and CDR2 YNNKEL come from the germline V gene (reference sequence). The CDR3 is 17 residues long. These data belong to a study of blood T cell repertoires in COVID-19. Overall study context: Some COVID-19 samples were acute and others convalescent; all came from the United States, Italy and Spain.

This TCR was recovered from a woman between 55 and 75 years old who had recovered from COVID-19. Input material: PBMCs or T cells enriched from blood (not recorded which). The chain couples TRBV3-1 (or the pseudogene TRBV3-2) to TRBJ2-1, with D maybe TRBD1 (5 bases). CDR3: CASSQEGGQRSYNEQFF. As DNA, the CDR3 is TGTGCCAGCAGCCAAGAGGGCGGACAACGCTCCTACAATGAGCAGTTCTTC.